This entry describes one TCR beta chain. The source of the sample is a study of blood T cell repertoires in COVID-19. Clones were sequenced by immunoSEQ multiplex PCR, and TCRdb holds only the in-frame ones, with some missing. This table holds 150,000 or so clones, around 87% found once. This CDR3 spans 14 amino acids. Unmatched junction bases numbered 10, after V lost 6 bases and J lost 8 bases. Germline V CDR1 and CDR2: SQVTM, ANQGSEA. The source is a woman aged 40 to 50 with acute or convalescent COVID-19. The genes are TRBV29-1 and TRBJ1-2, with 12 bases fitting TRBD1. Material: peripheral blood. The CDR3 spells CSVVDGTGGEGYTF. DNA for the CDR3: TGCAGCGTCGTCGATGGGACAGGGGGCGAGGGCTACACCTTC.